The T cell receptor beta chain under discussion was sequenced for a study of response to subunit inactivated influenza vaccine. TCRdb re-called the RT-PCR reads through MiXCR, storing one row per CDR3 protein. The repertoire holds 500,000 or so distinct CDR3 sequences, with 16% as singletons. Germline trimming cut 4 bases from V and 3 bases from J; bases unmatched to any gene: 8. The CDR3 contains 17 residues. Germline CDR1 and CDR2: MNHEY and SVGEGT. The clonotype was recovered from a man aged 50 to 69 who received an inactivated influenza vaccine. The chain carries TRBV6-2 or TRBV6-3 and TRBJ2-1, with 11 nucleotides matching TRBD2. Sequencing used CD4+ T cells sorted from PBMCs, obtained about 23 months after vaccination. The DNA of the CDR3 is TGTGCCAGCAGTTCAAATAGCGGGAGGGCCTTCTACAATGAGCAGTTCTTC. This sequence encodes CASSSNSGRAFYNEQFF.